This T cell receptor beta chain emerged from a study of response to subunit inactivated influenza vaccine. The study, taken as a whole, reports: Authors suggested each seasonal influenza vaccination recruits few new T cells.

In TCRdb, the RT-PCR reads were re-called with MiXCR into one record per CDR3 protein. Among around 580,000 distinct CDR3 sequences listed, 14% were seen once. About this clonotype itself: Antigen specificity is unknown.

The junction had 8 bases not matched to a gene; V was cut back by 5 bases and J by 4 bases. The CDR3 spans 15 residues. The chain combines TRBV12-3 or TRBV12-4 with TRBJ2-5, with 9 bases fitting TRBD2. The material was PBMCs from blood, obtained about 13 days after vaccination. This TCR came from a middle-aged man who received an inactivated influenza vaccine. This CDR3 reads CASSEGTSSGETQYF. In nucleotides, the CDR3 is TGTGCCAGCAGTGAAGGGACTAGCTCGGGAGAGACCCAGTACTTC.